The T cell receptor (beta chain) under discussion was sequenced for a study of blood T cell repertoires in COVID-19. TCRdb keeps only in-frame clones here, not all; method: immunoSEQ multiplex PCR. The sample has 240,000 or so clones; 88% are singletons. With 2 bases clipped from V and 5 bases from J, the junction kept 8 bases outside the gene matches. The germline V gene has CDR1 GTSNPN and CDR2 SVGIG (reference sequence). This CDR3 is 15 amino acids long. This receptor was taken from a woman aged 30 to 39 with acute or convalescent COVID-19. V gene TRBV30 combines with J gene TRBJ1-1, with 10 bases that match TRBD1. The sequenced material came from peripheral blood. CDR3 nucleotide sequence: TGTGCCTGGAGTCTACGGACAGGGGGAGGAACTGAAGCTTTCTTT. This translates into CAWSLRTGGGTEAFF.